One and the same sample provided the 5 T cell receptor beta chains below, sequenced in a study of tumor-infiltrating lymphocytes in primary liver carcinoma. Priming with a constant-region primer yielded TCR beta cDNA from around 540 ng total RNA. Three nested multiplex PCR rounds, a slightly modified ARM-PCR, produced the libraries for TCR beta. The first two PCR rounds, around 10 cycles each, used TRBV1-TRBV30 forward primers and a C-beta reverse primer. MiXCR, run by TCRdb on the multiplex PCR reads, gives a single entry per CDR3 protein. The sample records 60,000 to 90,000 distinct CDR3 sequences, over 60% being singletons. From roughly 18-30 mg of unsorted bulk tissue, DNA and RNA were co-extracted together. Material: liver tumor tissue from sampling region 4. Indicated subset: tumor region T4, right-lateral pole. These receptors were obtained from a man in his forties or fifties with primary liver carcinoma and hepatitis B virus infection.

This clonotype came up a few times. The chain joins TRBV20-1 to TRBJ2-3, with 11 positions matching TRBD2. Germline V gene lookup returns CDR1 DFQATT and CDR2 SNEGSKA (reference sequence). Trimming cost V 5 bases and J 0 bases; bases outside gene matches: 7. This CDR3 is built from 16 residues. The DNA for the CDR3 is TGCAGTGCTTCCGGGACTAGCGGAGCTAGCACAGATACGCAGTATTTT. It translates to CSASGTSGASTDTQYF.

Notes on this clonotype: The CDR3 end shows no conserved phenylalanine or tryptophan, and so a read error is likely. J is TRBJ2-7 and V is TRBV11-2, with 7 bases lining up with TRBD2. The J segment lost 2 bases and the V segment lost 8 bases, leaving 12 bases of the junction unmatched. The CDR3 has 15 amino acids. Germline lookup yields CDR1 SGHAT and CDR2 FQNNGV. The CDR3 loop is CASGTGLVGPYEQYL. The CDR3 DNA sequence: TGTGCCAGCGGAACCGGACTAGTGGGCCCCTACGAGCAGTACCTC.

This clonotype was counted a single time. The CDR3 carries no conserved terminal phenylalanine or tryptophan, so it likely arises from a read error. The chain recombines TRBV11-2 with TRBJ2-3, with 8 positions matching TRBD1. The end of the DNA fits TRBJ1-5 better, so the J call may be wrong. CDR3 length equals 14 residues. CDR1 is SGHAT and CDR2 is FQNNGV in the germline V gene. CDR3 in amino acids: CASSFRDRTDTQHL. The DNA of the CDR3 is TGTGCCAGCAGCTTTCGGGACAGGACAGATACGCAGCATTTA.

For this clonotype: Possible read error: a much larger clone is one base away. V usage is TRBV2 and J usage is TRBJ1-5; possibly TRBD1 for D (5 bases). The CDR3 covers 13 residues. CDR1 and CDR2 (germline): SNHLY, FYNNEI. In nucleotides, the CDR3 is TGTGTCAGCAGTGAGGATGGGGGTCAGCCCCAGCATTTT. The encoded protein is CVSSEDGGQPQHF.

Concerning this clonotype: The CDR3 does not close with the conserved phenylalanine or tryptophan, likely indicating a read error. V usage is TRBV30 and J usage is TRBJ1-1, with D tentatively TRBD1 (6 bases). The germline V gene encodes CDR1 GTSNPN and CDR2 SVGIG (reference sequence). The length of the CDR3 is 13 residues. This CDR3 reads CDWRGGSYTEAFL. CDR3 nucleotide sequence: TGTGACTGGAGGGGGGGCTCGTACACTGAAGCTTTCTTA.